This T cell receptor (beta chain) was found in a study of a mutant IDH1 vaccine in newly diagnosed glioma. Notes on this clone: No antigen is known for it.

Germline CDR1 reads SNHLY; CDR2 reads FYNNEI. V lost 5 bases to trimming and J lost 7 bases, with 11 bases between them. The CDR3 is 13 residues long. Sequenced by immunoSEQ multiplex PCR; TCRdb stores in-frame clones only, minus some. The sample includes some 30,000 clones, approximately 84% of them seen just once. Sample time point: week 47, end of study. Each vaccine dose was 300 ug of mutant IDH1 20-mer peptide, with topical imiquimod. Patients received eight vaccinations in weeks 1, 3, 5, 7, 11, 15, 19, 23. The chain has TRBV2 and TRBJ2-2; a weak D match, TRBD1 (7 bases). The TCR originated in a man aged 30 to 45 with glioma. Sequences were derived from PBMCs, sampled from a glioma patient whose treatment included an IDH1 peptide vaccine. The CDR3 protein is CASSTGEDGELFF. The CDR3 coding sequence is TGTGCCAGCAGTACAGGGGAGGACGGGGAGCTGTTTTTT.